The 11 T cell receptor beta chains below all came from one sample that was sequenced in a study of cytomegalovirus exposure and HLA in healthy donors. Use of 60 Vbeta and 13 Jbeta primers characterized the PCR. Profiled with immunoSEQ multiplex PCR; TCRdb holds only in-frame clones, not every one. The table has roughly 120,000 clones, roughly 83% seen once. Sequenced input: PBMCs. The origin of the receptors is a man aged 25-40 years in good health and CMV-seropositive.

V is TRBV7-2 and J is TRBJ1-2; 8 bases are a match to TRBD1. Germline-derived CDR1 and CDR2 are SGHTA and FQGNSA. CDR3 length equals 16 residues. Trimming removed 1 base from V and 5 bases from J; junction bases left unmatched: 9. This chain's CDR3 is CASSLEQGVVWYGYTF. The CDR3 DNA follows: TGTGCCAGCAGCTTAGAACAGGGGGTTGTGTGGTATGGCTACACCTTC.

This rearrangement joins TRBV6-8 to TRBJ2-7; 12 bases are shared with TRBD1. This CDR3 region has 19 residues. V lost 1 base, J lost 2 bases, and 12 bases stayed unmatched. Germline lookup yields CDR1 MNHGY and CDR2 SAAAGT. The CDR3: CASSYFTNPGQGAPYEQYF. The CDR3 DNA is TGTGCCAGCAGTTACTTCACTAACCCGGGACAGGGGGCTCCCTACGAGCAGTACTTC.

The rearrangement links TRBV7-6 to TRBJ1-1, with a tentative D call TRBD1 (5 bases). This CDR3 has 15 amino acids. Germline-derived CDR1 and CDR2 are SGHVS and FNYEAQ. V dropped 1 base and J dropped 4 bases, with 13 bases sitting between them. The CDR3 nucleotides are TGTGCCAGCAGCTTAGATACTGGGGGGAGCACTGAAGCTTTCTTT. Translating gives CASSLDTGGSTEAFF.

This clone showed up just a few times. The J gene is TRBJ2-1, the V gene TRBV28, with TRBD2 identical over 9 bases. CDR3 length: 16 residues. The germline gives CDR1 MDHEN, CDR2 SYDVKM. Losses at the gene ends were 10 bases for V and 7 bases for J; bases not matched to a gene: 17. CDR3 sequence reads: CATSLGDASGNNEQFF. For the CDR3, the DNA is TGTGCCACCTCCCTGGGGGATGCTAGCGGGAATAATGAGCAGTTCTTC.

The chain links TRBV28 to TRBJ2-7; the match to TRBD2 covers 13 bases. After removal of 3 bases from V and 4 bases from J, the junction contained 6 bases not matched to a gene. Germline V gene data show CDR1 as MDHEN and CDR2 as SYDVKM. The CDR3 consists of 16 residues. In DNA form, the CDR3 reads TGTGCCAGCAGTTTGATGGGGACTAGCGGGACTTACGAGCAGTACTTC. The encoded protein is CASSLMGTSGTYEQYF.

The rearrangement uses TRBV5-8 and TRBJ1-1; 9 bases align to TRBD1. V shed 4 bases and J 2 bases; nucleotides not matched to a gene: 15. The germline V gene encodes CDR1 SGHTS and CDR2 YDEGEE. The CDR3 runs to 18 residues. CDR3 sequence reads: CASSPFGGTGWLNTEAFF. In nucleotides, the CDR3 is TGTGCCAGCAGCCCTTTTGGGGGGACAGGGTGGCTTAACACTGAAGCTTTCTTT. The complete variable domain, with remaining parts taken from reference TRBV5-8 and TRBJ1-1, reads EAGVTQSPTHLIKTRGQQATLRCSPISGHTSVYWYQQALGLGLQFLLWYDEGEERNRGNFPPRFSGRQFPNYSSELNVNALELEDSALYLCASSPFGGTGWLNTEAFFGQGTRLTVV.

The chain's CDR3 is CASSPSPGGEQFF. CDR3 bases: TGTGCCAGCAGTCCCTCCCCCGGGGGTGAGCAGTTCTTC. The rearrangement links TRBV28 to TRBJ2-1; D perhaps matches TRBD2 (6 bases). Trimming stripped 5 bases from V and 9 bases from J, with 14 bases between. Germline-derived CDR1 and CDR2 are MDHEN and SYDVKM. The CDR3 runs to 13 residues.

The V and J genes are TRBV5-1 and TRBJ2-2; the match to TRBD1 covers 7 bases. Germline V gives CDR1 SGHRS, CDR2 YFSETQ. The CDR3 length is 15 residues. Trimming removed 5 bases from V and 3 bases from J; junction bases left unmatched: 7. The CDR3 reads CASSLGQVHTGELFF. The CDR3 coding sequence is TGCGCCAGCAGTTTAGGACAGGTCCACACCGGGGAGCTGTTTTTT.

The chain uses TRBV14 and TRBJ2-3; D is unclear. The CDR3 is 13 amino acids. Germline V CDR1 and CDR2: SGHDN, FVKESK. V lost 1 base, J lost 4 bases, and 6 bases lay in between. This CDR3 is CASSQVAADTQYF. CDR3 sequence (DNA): TGTGCCAGCAGCCAAGTAGCAGCAGATACGCAGTATTTT.

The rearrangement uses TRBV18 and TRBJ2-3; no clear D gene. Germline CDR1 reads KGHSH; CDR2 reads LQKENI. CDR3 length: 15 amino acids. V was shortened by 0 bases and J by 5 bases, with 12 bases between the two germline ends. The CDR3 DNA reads TGTGCCAGCTCACCACCAGGCGGAAGGAGAGATACGCAGTATTTT. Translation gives CASSPPGGRRDTQYF. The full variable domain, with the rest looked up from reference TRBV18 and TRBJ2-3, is NAGVMQNPRHLVRRRGQEARLRCSPMKGHSHVYWYRQLPEEGLKFMVYLQKENIIDESGMPKERFSAEFPKEGPSILRIQQVVRGDSAAYFCASSPPGGRRDTQYFGPGTRLTVL.

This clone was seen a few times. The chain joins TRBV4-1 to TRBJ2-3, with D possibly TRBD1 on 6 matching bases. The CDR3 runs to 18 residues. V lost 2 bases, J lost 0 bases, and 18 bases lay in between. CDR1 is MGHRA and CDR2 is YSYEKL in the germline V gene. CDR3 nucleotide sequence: TGCGCCAGCAGCCAACGATTCTCAGGGACATCCAGCACAGATACGCAGTATTTT. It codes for CASSQRFSGTSSTDTQYF.